Presented here are 25 T cell receptor beta chains from one specimen sequenced in a study of CD8 T cells in Susac syndrome. RNA amounts of about 0.45 to 1 ug underwent reverse transcription with random hexamers. TCRdb re-derived calls from the immunoSEQ multiplex PCR reads in MiXCR, one entry per CDR3 protein. The sample holds 95,000 to 150,000 distinct CDR3 sequences, approximately 93% seen once. Source material: CD8+ T cells from PBMCs. These receptor sequences come from a human donor with multiple sclerosis.

V gene TRBV12-3 or TRBV12-4 combines with J gene TRBJ2-7; D possibly uses TRBD1 or TRBD2 (5 bases each). The CDR3 spans 12 residues. V was pared by 4 bases and J by 2 bases, with 6 bases between. In DNA, the CDR3 is TGTGCCAGCAGTTGGGACGCCTACGAGCAGTACTTC. Its translation: CASSWDAYEQYF.

This chain uses TRBV12-3 or TRBV12-4 with TRBJ2-3; D tentatively fits TRBD1 or TRBD2 (5 bases each). This CDR3 has 15 amino acids. Trimming shortened V by 1 base and J by 2 bases, and 10 bases separated the two germline ends. Here the CDR3 DNA reads TGTGCCAGCAGTTTAGGGACCGGGGCCACAGATACGCAGTATTTT. Translation gives CASSLGTGATDTQYF.

This chain links TRBV19 with TRBJ2-2; tentatively, D is TRBD1 (5 bases). The CDR3 has 14 amino acids. Germline CDR1 and CDR2: LNHDA and SQIVND (reference sequence). V lost 1 base to trimming and J lost 6 bases, with 9 bases between them. The DNA of the CDR3 is TGTGCCAGTAGTATAGCCCCCAGGGCCGGGGAGCTGTTTTTT. Its protein is CASSIAPRAGELFF.

The rearrangement links TRBV2 to TRBJ2-3; D gene ambiguous. Germline V CDR1 and CDR2: SNHLY, FYNNEI. V was shortened by 3 bases and J by 1 base, with 11 bases between the two germline ends. The CDR3 has 15 amino acids. CDR3 nucleotide sequence: TGTGCCAGCAGTGAGGGCCAGGTTCGCACAGATACGCAGTATTTT. It yields the protein CASSEGQVRTDTQYF.

The chain links TRBV19 to TRBJ2-4; 9 bases agree with TRBD2. Unmatched junction bases numbered 7, after V lost 10 bases and J lost 0 bases. This CDR3 has 15 amino acids. The germline V gene encodes CDR1 LNHDA and CDR2 SQIVND (reference sequence). CDR3 sequence (DNA): TGTGCCACCAAAACTAGCGGGCTAGCCAAAAACATTCAGTACTTC. The encoded protein is CATKTSGLAKNIQYF.

This chain links TRBV23-1 with TRBJ1-5, with D uncertain. TRBV23-1 is given ORF status, its function remaining uncertain. This CDR3 comprises 17 residues. V was pared by 3 bases and J by 8 bases, with 23 bases between. CDR3 protein: CASSQLNQAKSSEPQHF. The CDR3 DNA is TGCGCCAGCAGTCAGCTAAACCAGGCGAAAAGTTCGGAGCCCCAGCATTTT.

The chain has TRBV4-1 and TRBJ2-5, with TRBD2 matching 8 bases. This CDR3 is built from 15 residues. Germline CDR1 and CDR2: MGHRA and YSYEKL. After removal of 1 base from V and 2 bases from J, the junction contained 3 bases not matched to a gene. DNA of the CDR3: TGCGCCAGCAGCCAAGCGCCGGGGGGGCAAGAGACCCAGTACTTC. It is translated as CASSQAPGGQETQYF.

The CDR3 DNA follows: TGTGCCAGCAGTGACCCGGGACTAGCGGGATACGAGCAGTTCTTC. This gives the protein CASSDPGLAGYEQFF. The chain carries TRBV2 and TRBJ2-1; TRBD2 matches 13 bases. V was clipped by 3 bases and J by 10 bases; unmatched bases: 6. There are 15 residues in the CDR3. Germline assignment: CDR1 SNHLY and CDR2 FYNNEI.

The V and J genes are TRBV5-1 and TRBJ2-3; D is unclear. Germline V lookup: CDR1 SGHRS, CDR2 YFSETQ. V was cut by 0 bases and J by 7 bases, with 12 bases left in between. There are 14 residues in the CDR3. The CDR3 DNA is TGCGCCAGCAGCTTGGATAGGGCTCAGAATACGCAGTATTTT. Translating it yields CASSLDRAQNTQYF. The whole variable domain, filled in from reference TRBV5-1 and TRBJ2-3, reads KAGVTQTPRYLIKTRGQQVTLSCSPISGHRSVSWYQQTPGQGLQFLFEYFSETQRNKGNFPGRFSGRQFSNSRSEMNVSTLELGDSALYLCASSLDRAQNTQYFGPGTRLTVL.

The chain couples TRBV7-9 to TRBJ2-5, with 12 bases identical to TRBD2. This CDR3 region has 14 residues. The germline V gene has CDR1 SEHNR and CDR2 FQNEAQ (reference sequence). V was clipped by 7 bases and J by 7 bases; unmatched bases: 7. The chain's CDR3 is CASKASGGDVTQYF. CDR3 DNA: TGTGCCAGCAAGGCTAGCGGGGGGGATGTGACCCAGTACTTC.

The chain uses TRBV4-1 and TRBJ2-7; D unclear. Germline loops: CDR1 MGHRA, CDR2 YSYEKL. Trimming removed 0 bases at V and 6 bases at J, with 9 bases between. The CDR3 totals 13 residues. CDR3 DNA sequence: TGCGCCAGCAGCCAAGATTGGCTTTCCGAGCAGTACGTC. Amino acid sequence: CASSQDWLSEQYV.

This rearrangement joins TRBV2 to TRBJ2-3, with no clear D. CDR1 SNHLY and CDR2 FYNNEI come from the germline V gene. V lost 3 bases to trimming and J lost 0 bases, with 16 bases between them. The CDR3 sequence is 17 residues long. This CDR3 reads CASSESSGRASTDTQYF. The CDR3 region has the DNA TGTGCCAGCAGTGAGTCGTCGGGCAGAGCTAGCACAGATACGCAGTATTTT.

V is TRBV6-2 or TRBV6-3 and J is TRBJ1-1; tentative D call: TRBD1 (6 bases). The germline gives CDR1 MNHEY, CDR2 SVGEGT. V dropped 2 bases and J dropped 4 bases, with 8 bases sitting between them. The CDR3 is 13 residues long. CDR3 region: CASSYGGATEAFF. CDR3 bases: TGTGCCAGCAGTTACGGGGGGGCCACTGAAGCTTTCTTT.

The chain combines TRBV20-1 with TRBJ2-5; D perhaps matches TRBD2 (5 bases). CDR1 is DFQATT and CDR2 is SNEGSKA in the germline V gene (reference sequence). V shed 7 bases and J shed 4 bases, with 19 bases lying between them. CDR3 size: 14 residues. CDR3 sequence reads: CSGGMIRRGETQYF. As DNA, the CDR3 is TGCAGTGGTGGCATGATCCGACGGGGAGAGACCCAGTACTTC.

The chain couples TRBV6-5 to TRBJ2-2; D might be TRBD2 (6 bases). The CDR3 totals 15 residues. Per germline, CDR1 MNHEY and CDR2 SVGAGI. Trimming left V 2 bases short and J 4 bases short, with 11 bases between. The CDR3 protein is CASSYGGELTGELFF. CDR3 coding DNA: TGTGCCAGCAGTTACGGCGGGGAGCTCACCGGGGAGCTGTTTTTT.

The chain couples TRBV7-9 to TRBJ1-2; the match to TRBD1 covers 8 bases. V lost 5 bases, J lost 4 bases, and 12 bases stayed unmatched. Looked up from germline, CDR1 is SEHNR and CDR2 is FQNEAQ (reference sequence). CDR3 length equals 16 residues. This CDR3 is CASSNRDRTRFYGYTF. CDR3 nucleotide sequence: TGTGCCAGCAGCAACCGGGACAGGACCCGCTTCTATGGCTACACCTTC.

This rearrangement joins TRBV3-1 to TRBJ1-3; no clear D. The CDR3 is 16 residues long. Germline V gives CDR1 LGHDT, CDR2 YNNKEL (reference sequence). The germline V and J ends were trimmed by 4 bases and 4 bases, with 17 bases remaining between them. The DNA for the CDR3 is TGTGCCAGCAGCCGAAATCACCCGTCCGGGGGAAACACCATATATTTT. This encodes CASSRNHPSGGNTIYF.

J is TRBJ2-7 and V is TRBV6-5; 9 nucleotides align to TRBD1. V was clipped by 6 bases and J by 0 bases; unmatched bases: 6. Per the germline V gene, CDR1 is MNHEY and CDR2 is SVGAGI. The CDR3 length is 15 residues. In DNA, the CDR3 is TGTGCCAGCAGACCCGGGACAGGGAGCTCCTACGAGCAGTACTTC. This translates into CASRPGTGSSYEQYF.

This clonotype appeared once. The J gene is TRBJ1-1, the V gene TRBV6-1; D not resolved. The germline V gene has CDR1 MNHNS and CDR2 SASEGT. V was shortened by 1 base and J by 1 base, with 7 bases between the two germline ends. CDR3 length: 14 residues. As DNA, the CDR3 is TGTGCCAGCAGTGAAGATCAGAAGAACACTGAAGCTTTCTTT. Translating gives CASSEDQKNTEAFF.

The chain uses TRBV20-1 and TRBJ2-1; 9 bases map to TRBD2. Looked up from germline, CDR1 is DFQATT and CDR2 is SNEGSKA (reference sequence). There are 15 residues in the CDR3. Trimming took 1 base from V and 7 from J; bases not matched to a gene: 8. The CDR3 DNA sequence: TGCAGTGCTAGAGTCTTAGCGGGAGTAAGGAATGAGCAGTTCTTC. Amino acids: CSARVLAGVRNEQFF.

The chain links TRBV6-6 to TRBJ1-2; D remains ambiguous. V was cut by 9 bases and J by 8 bases, with 13 bases left in between. The CDR3 spans 11 residues. CDR1 is MNHNY and CDR2 is SVGAGI in the germline V gene (reference sequence). CDR3 protein: CASAEATGYTF. The CDR3 DNA reads as TGTGCCAGTGCCGAAGCAACCGGCTACACCTTC.

The V and J genes are TRBV6-5 and TRBJ1-6; D gene ambiguous. Trimming removed 2 bases from V and 6 bases from J, with 5 bases in between. CDR3 length: 13 amino acids. Germline CDR1 MNHEY, CDR2 SVGAGI. CDR3 sequence reads: CASSYASNSPLHF. CDR3 coding DNA: TGTGCCAGCAGTTACGCAAGTAATTCACCCCTCCACTTT.

J is TRBJ2-5 and V is TRBV11-2; the match to TRBD1 covers 11 bases. This CDR3 contains 16 residues. Trimming at V came to 4 bases and at J to 5 bases, leaving 9 bases not matched to a gene. Germline-derived CDR1 and CDR2 are SGHAT and FQNNGV. This CDR3 is CASSSRDRGWRETQYF. The CDR3 bases are TGTGCCAGCAGCTCCCGGGACAGGGGGTGGCGGGAGACCCAGTACTTC. Together with reference TRBV11-2 and TRBJ2-5, the CDR3 gives the full variable domain: EAGVAQSPRYKIIEKRQSVAFWCNPISGHATLYWYQQILGQGPKLLIQFQNNGVVDDSQLPKDRFSAERLKGVDSTLKIQPAKLEDSAVYLCASSSRDRGWRETQYFGPGTRLLVL.

The CDR3 loop reads CASSRSHWRPGVDTEAFF. DNA for the CDR3: TGCGCCAGCAGCCGATCCCACTGGCGGCCAGGAGTGGACACTGAAGCTTTCTTT. The chain employs TRBV23-1 and TRBJ1-1; D gene ambiguous. Being an ORF, TRBV23-1 has a function that is uncertain. The CDR3 length is 18 residues. V was cut by 6 bases and J by 3 bases, with 26 bases left in between.

The chain is built from TRBV20-1 and TRBJ1-4; the D is unclear. This CDR3 is built from 15 residues. Trimming stripped 5 bases from V and 5 bases from J, with 18 bases between. Per germline, CDR1 DFQATT and CDR2 SNEGSKA (reference sequence). CDR3 residues: CSALPGDYSNEKLFF. CDR3 sequence (DNA): TGCAGTGCTCTACCCGGCGACTACTCCAATGAAAAACTGTTTTTT.